This T cell receptor (beta chain) was profiled in a study of tumor-infiltrating lymphocytes in localized non-small cell lung cancer. Study-level background: Resected tumor was paired with non-adjacent uninvolved lung from the same patient. Points from the study as a whole: Immunotypes IM1 and IM2 had similar TCR-derived T-cell fractions. Recurrence-free survival showed no association with tumor T-cell fraction.

Notes on this clone: What it recognizes is unknown.

TCRdb's table, derived via immunoSEQ multiplex PCR, lists solely in-frame clones and lacks some. The sample has several thousand clones; 70% to 85% are singletons. Trimming removed 4 bases from V and 3 bases from J; junction bases left unmatched: 5. Germline CDR1 reads SGHNT; CDR2 reads YENEEA. The CDR3 sequence is 14 residues long. The receptor was isolated from a human donor with non-small cell lung cancer. This chain connects TRBV11-3 to TRBJ1-1; 7 bases fit TRBD1. The specimen sequenced was lung tumor tissue. The CDR3 nucleotides are TGTGCCAGCAGCTCCAGGGACAGAGACACTGAAGCTTTCTTT. This gives the protein CASSSRDRDTEAFF.